This T cell receptor (beta chain) is drawn from a study of cytomegalovirus exposure and HLA in healthy donors. Study details: HLA-typed donors contributed approximately 92 million unique TCRs, which were held in an early data release.

As concerns this clone: Its matching antigen is unknown.

Points from the study as a whole: Earlier results showed most TCR beta V segments being productive about 90% or about 30% of the time.

The CDR3 length is 17 residues. CDR1 is LGHNA, CDR2 YNFKEQ, per germline. V was trimmed by 0 bases and J by 8 bases, leaving 19 bases between them. The PCR made use of 60 Vbeta and 13 Jbeta primers. The repertoire was sequenced with immunoSEQ multiplex PCR; TCRdb's copy has only in-frame clones and lacks some. The sample consists of fewer than 150,000 clones, 82% of them appearing once. This chain links TRBV4-2 with TRBJ1-4; the D is unclear. Material: PBMCs. The sequence came from a woman younger than 35 in good health and CMV-seronegative. The CDR3 loop is CASSQDQRLTPREKLFF. The CDR3 coding sequence is TGTGCCAGCAGCCAAGATCAGCGCCTGACTCCTAGGGAAAAACTGTTTTTT.